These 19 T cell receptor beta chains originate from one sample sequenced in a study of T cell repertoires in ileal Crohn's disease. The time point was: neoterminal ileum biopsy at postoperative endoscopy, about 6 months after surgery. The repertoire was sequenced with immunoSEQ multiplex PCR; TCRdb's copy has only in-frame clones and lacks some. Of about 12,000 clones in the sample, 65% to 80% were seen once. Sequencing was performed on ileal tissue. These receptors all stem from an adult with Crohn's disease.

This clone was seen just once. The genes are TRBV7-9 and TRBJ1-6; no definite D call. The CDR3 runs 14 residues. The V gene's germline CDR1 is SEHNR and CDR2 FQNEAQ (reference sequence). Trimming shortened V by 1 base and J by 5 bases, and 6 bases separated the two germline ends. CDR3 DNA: TGTGCCAGCAGCTTAGGTTGGAATAATTCACCCCTCCACTTT. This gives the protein CASSLGWNNSPLHF.

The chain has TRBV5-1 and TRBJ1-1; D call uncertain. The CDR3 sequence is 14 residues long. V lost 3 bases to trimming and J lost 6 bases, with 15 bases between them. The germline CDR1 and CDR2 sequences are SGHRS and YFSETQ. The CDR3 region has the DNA TGCGCCAGCAGCTGGCCACTCGAGGGCGCTGAAGCTTTCTTT. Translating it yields CASSWPLEGAEAFF.

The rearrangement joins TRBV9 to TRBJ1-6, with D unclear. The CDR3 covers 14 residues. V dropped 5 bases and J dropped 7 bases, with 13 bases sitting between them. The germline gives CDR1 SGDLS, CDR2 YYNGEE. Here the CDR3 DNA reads TGTGCCAGCAGTTCCGGGAGTTGGAATTCACCCCTCCACTTT. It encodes CASSSGSWNSPLHF. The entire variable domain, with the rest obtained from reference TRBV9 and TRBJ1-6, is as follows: DSGVTQTPKHLITATGQRVTLRCSPRSGDLSVYWYQQSLDQGLQFLIQYYNGEERAKGNILERFSAQQFPDLHSELNLSSLELGDSALYFCASSSGSWNSPLHFGNGTRLTVT.

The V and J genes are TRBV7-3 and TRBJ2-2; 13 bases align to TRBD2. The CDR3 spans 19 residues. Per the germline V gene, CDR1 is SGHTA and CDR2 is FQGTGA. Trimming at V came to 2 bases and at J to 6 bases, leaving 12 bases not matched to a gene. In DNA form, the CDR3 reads TGTGCCAGCAGCTTAGCGACTAGCGGGGGGCCCCGGGGGGCCGGGGAGCTGTTTTTT. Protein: CASSLATSGGPRGAGELFF.

The chain's CDR3 is CASSELPYSGANVLTF. CDR3 nucleotide sequence: TGTGCCAGCAGTGAACTCCCTTACTCTGGGGCCAACGTCCTGACTTTC. This sequence joins TRBV6-1 and TRBJ2-6; D uncertain. Trimming stripped 2 bases from V and 0 bases from J, with 8 bases between. Germline V gene lookup returns CDR1 MNHNS and CDR2 SASEGT. This CDR3 contains 16 residues.

This CDR3 reads CATSRDRHNNEQFF. CDR3 nucleotides: TGTGCCACCAGCAGAGATCGCCACAACAATGAGCAGTTCTTC. The chain employs TRBV15 and TRBJ2-1; no firm D call. V was cut by 0 bases and J by 5 bases, with 8 bases left in between. This CDR3 is built from 14 residues. The germline V gene has CDR1 LNHNV and CDR2 YYDKDF (reference sequence).

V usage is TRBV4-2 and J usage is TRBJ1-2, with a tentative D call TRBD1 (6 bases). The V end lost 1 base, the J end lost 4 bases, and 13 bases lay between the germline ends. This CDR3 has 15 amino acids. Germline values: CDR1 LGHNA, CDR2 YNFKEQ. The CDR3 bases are TGTGCCAGCAGCCAAGTGGGGGGCGCATCCTATGGCTACACCTTC. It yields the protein CASSQVGGASYGYTF.

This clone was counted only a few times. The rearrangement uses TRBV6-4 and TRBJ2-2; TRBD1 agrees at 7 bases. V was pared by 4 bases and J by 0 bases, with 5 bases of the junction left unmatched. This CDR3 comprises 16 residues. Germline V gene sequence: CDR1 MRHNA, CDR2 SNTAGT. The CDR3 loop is CASSAGQFPNTGELFF. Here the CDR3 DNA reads TGTGCCAGCAGTGCGGGACAGTTCCCGAACACCGGGGAGCTGTTTTTT.

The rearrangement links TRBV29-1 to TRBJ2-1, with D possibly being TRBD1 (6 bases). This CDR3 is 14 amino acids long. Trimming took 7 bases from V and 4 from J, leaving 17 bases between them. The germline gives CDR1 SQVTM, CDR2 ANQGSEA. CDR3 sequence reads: CSAPGTRSYNEQFF. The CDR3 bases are TGCAGCGCCCCGGGGACACGAAGTTACAATGAGCAGTTCTTC.

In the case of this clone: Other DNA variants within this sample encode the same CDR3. CDR3 in amino acids: CASSLVGTDTQYF. As DNA, the CDR3 is TGTGCCAGCAGCTTAGTGGGAACAGATACGCAGTATTTT. The chain combines TRBV7-9 with TRBJ2-3; D remains ambiguous. Looked up from germline, CDR1 is SEHNR and CDR2 is FQNEAQ (reference sequence). The V and J ends lost 1 base and 3 bases respectively, with 5 bases between them. The CDR3 is made up of 13 amino acids. The full variable domain, completed using reference TRBV7-9 and TRBJ2-3, is DTGVSQNPRHKITKRGQNVTFRCDPISEHNRLYWYRQTLGQGPEFLTYFQNEAQLEKSRLLSDRFSAERPKGSFSTLEIQRTEQGDSAMYLCASSLVGTDTQYFGPGTRLTVL.

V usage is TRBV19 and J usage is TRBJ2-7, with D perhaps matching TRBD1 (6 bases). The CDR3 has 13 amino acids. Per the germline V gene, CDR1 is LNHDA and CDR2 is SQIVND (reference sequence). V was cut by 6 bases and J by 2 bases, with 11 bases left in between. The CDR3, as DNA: TGTGCCAGTAGCATGGGGGACACCTACGAGCAGTACTTC. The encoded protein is CASSMGDTYEQYF.

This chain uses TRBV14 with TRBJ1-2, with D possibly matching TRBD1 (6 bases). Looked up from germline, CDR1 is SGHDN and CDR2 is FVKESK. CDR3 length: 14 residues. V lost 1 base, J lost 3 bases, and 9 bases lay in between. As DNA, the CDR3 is TGTGCCAGCAGCCAAGGCCGACAGGACTATGGCTACACCTTC. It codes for CASSQGRQDYGYTF.

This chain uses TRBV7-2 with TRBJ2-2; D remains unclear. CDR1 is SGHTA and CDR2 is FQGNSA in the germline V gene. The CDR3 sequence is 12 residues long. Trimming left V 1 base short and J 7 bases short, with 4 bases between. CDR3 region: CASSLEVGELFF. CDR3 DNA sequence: TGTGCCAGCAGCTTAGAAGTCGGGGAGCTGTTTTTT.

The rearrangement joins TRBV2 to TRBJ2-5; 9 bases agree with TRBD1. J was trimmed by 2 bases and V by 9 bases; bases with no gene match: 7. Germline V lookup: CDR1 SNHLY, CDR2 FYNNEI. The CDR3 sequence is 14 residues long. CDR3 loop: CASLLQGAQETQYF. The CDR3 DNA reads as TGTGCCAGTCTCCTACAGGGGGCACAAGAGACCCAGTACTTC.

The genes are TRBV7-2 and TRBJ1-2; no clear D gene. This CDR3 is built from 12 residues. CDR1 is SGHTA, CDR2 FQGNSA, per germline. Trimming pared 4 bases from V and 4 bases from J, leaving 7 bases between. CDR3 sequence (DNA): TGTGCCAGCAGCTGGGTGGGCTATGGCTACACCTTC. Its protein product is CASSWVGYGYTF. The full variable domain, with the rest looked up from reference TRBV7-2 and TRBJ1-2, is GAGVSQSPSNKVTEKGKDVELRCDPISGHTALYWYRQSLGQGLEFLIYFQGNSAPDKSGLPSDRFSAERTGGSVSTLTIQRTQQEDSAVYLCASSWVGYGYTFGSGTRLTVV.

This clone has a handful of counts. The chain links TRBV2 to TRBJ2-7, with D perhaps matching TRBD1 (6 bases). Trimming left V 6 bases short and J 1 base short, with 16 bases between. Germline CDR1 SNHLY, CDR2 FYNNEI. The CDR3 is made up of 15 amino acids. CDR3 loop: CASSDFRQVSYEQYF. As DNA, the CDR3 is TGTGCCAGCAGCGACTTCCGACAGGTATCCTACGAGCAGTACTTC.

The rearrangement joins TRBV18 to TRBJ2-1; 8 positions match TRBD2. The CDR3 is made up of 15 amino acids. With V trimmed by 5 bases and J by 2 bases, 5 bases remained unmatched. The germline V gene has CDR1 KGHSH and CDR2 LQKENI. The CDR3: CASSVSGGPYNEQFF. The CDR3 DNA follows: TGTGCCAGCTCAGTCAGCGGGGGCCCCTACAATGAGCAGTTCTTC.

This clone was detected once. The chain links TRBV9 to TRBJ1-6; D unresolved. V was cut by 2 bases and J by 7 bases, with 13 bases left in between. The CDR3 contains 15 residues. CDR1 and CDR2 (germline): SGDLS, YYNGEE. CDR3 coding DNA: TGTGCCAGCAGCGTGGAGGACGGCGGGAATTCACCCCTCCACTTT. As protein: CASSVEDGGNSPLHF.

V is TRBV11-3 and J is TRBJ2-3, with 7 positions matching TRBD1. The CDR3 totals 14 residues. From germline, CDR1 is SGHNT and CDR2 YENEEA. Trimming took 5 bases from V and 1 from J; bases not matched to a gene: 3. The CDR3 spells CASSPGQGTDTQYF. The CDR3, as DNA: TGTGCCAGCAGCCCCGGACAGGGCACAGATACGCAGTATTTT.